These T cell receptor beta chains were read from a single sample in a study of blood T cell repertoires in COVID-19. Profiling relied on immunoSEQ multiplex PCR, and the TCRdb table lists in-frame clones only, not all of them. The top ten hold just over 1% of the sample, which has 300,000 to 350,000 clones, around nine tenths seen once. The specimen sequenced was PBMCs or T cells enriched from blood (not recorded which). These receptors were obtained from a woman in her thirties who had been exposed to COVID-19. The CDR3 runs from the conserved cysteine through the conserved F or W. Fields, in order: V gene, D gene, J gene, clone size, CDR3 protein, CDR3 DNA. The D gene is left open where the match is weak. Only some rows state a clone size, as once, few, many or a class for expanded clones.

V gene: TRBV5-8; D gene: NA; J gene: TRBJ2-7; clone size: NA; CDR3 protein: CASSLLYGREQYF; CDR3 DNA: TGTGCCAGCAGCTTGTTGTACGGTCGCGAGCAGTACTTC
V gene: TRBV7-2; D gene: TRBD2; J gene: TRBJ2-1; clone size: NA; CDR3 protein: CASSFVGRVASYNEQFF; CDR3 DNA: TGTGCCAGCAGCTTCGTGGGGAGGGTAGCCTCCTACAATGAGCAGTTCTTC
V gene: TRBV15; D gene: TRBD1; J gene: TRBJ2-1; clone size: NA; CDR3 protein: CATTPTGNEQFF; CDR3 DNA: TGTGCCACCACCCCGACAGGGAATGAGCAGTTCTTC
V gene: TRBV28; D gene: NA; J gene: TRBJ2-2; clone size: NA; CDR3 protein: CASTPSTGELFF; CDR3 DNA: TGTGCCAGCACCCCTTCTACCGGGGAGCTGTTTTTT
V gene: TRBV18; D gene: NA; J gene: TRBJ2-5; clone size: NA; CDR3 protein: CASSPQGLETQYF; CDR3 DNA: TGTGCCAGCTCCCCGCAGGGACTTGAGACCCAGTACTTC
V gene: TRBV11-2; D gene: NA; J gene: TRBJ2-1; clone size: NA; CDR3 protein: CASSLGRLRHNEQFF; CDR3 DNA: TGTGCCAGCAGCTTGGGCAGACTAAGGCACAATGAGCAGTTCTTC
V gene: TRBV3-1/TRBV3-2; D gene: NA; J gene: TRBJ2-5; clone size: NA; CDR3 protein: CASSQVPGPQETQYF; CDR3 DNA: TGTGCCAGCAGCCAAGTACCAGGGCCGCAAGAGACCCAGTACTTC
V gene: TRBV3-1/TRBV3-2; D gene: TRBD1; J gene: TRBJ1-3; clone size: NA; CDR3 protein: CASSYRGGGNTIYF; CDR3 DNA: TGTGCCAGCAGCTACAGGGGCGGTGGAAACACCATATATTTT
V gene: TRBV3-1/TRBV3-2; D gene: TRBD2; J gene: TRBJ2-7; clone size: NA; CDR3 protein: CASSQVTSGTYEQYF; CDR3 DNA: TGTGCCAGCAGCCAAGTCACTAGCGGGACCTACGAGCAGTACTTC
V gene: TRBV27; D gene: NA; J gene: TRBJ1-6; clone size: NA; CDR3 protein: CASSFYRSSYNSPLHF; CDR3 DNA: TGTGCCAGCAGTTTCTACAGAAGCTCCTATAATTCACCCCTCCACTTT
V gene: TRBV16; D gene: TRBD1; J gene: TRBJ1-5; clone size: NA; CDR3 protein: CASSQIPGTGLLQPQHF; CDR3 DNA: TGTGCCAGCAGCCAAATTCCCGGGACAGGCCTTCTTCAGCCCCAGCATTTT
V gene: TRBV30; D gene: TRBD1; J gene: TRBJ1-6; clone size: few; CDR3 protein: CAWSVRSGGLSSYNSPLHF; CDR3 DNA: TGTGCCTGGAGTGTACGTTCAGGGGGACTTAGCTCCTATAATTCACCCCTCCACTTT
V gene: TRBV6-5; D gene: TRBD2; J gene: TRBJ2-1; clone size: once; CDR3 protein: CASSYSMAGGPGEQFF; CDR3 DNA: TGTGCCAGCAGTTACTCGATGGCGGGAGGGCCGGGGGAGCAGTTCTTC
V gene: TRBV27; D gene: NA; J gene: TRBJ2-7; clone size: NA; CDR3 protein: CASSERAGASYEQYF; CDR3 DNA: TGTGCCAGCAGCGAGAGGGCAGGGGCCTCCTACGAGCAGTACTTC
V gene: TRBV6-5; D gene: TRBD1; J gene: TRBJ1-6; clone size: once; CDR3 protein: CASSYKFFEDRSPLHF; CDR3 DNA: TGTGCCAGCAGTTATAAATTTTTTGAGGACAGGTCACCCCTCCACTTT
V gene: TRBV21-1; D gene: NA; J gene: TRBJ1-5; clone size: NA; CDR3 protein: CASRYLGPHSNQPQHF; CDR3 DNA: TGTGCCAGCCGGTATCTGGGCCCACATAGCAATCAGCCCCAGCATTTT
V gene: TRBV5-4; D gene: TRBD1; J gene: TRBJ2-7; clone size: NA; CDR3 protein: CASRPDRGLIYEQYF; CDR3 DNA: TGTGCCAGCAGACCGGACAGGGGGCTGATCTACGAGCAGTACTTC
V gene: TRBV6-5; D gene: TRBD2; J gene: TRBJ2-1; clone size: once; CDR3 protein: CASSGLAGGYNEQFF; CDR3 DNA: TGTGCCAGCAGCGGTCTAGCGGGGGGATACAATGAGCAGTTCTTC
V gene: TRBV11-3; D gene: NA; J gene: TRBJ2-7; clone size: NA; CDR3 protein: CASSFVAAASYEQYF; CDR3 DNA: TGTGCCAGCAGCTTTGTGGCGGCAGCCTCCTACGAGCAGTACTTC
V gene: TRBV27; D gene: NA; J gene: TRBJ2-7; clone size: NA; CDR3 protein: CASSLSGTPIPYEQYF; CDR3 DNA: TGTGCCAGCAGTTTATCCGGGACACCGATCCCCTACGAGCAGTACTTC
V gene: TRBV28; D gene: NA; J gene: TRBJ1-4; clone size: NA; CDR3 protein: CASSLPGSEEKLFF; CDR3 DNA: TGTGCCAGCAGTTTACCCGGGTCAGAAGAAAAACTGTTTTTT
V gene: TRBV27; D gene: NA; J gene: TRBJ1-2; clone size: NA; CDR3 protein: CASSFGGFNYGYTF; CDR3 DNA: TGTGCCAGCAGTTTCGGGGGGTTCAACTATGGCTACACCTTC
V gene: TRBV19; D gene: NA; J gene: TRBJ2-1; clone size: NA; CDR3 protein: CASSSTREQFF; CDR3 DNA: TGTGCCAGTAGTTCTACTAGAGAGCAGTTCTTC
V gene: TRBV27; D gene: NA; J gene: TRBJ2-3; clone size: NA; CDR3 protein: CASSRTASTDTQYF; CDR3 DNA: TGTGCCAGCAGTCGGACAGCTAGCACAGATACGCAGTATTTT
V gene: TRBV9; D gene: NA; J gene: TRBJ2-2; clone size: NA; CDR3 protein: CASSVGSAMNTGELFF; CDR3 DNA: TGTGCCAGCAGCGTAGGGTCTGCTATGAACACCGGGGAGCTGTTTTTT
V gene: TRBV28; D gene: TRBD1; J gene: TRBJ1-1; clone size: NA; CDR3 protein: CATQDRGGFEAFF; CDR3 DNA: TGTGCCACCCAGGACAGGGGAGGGTTTGAAGCTTTCTTT
V gene: TRBV6-2/TRBV6-3; D gene: NA; J gene: TRBJ1-5; clone size: NA; CDR3 protein: CASSSPRGGPLGSNQPQHF; CDR3 DNA: TGTGCCAGCAGTTCCCCAAGGGGGGGGCCCCTGGGGAGCAATCAGCCCCAGCATTTT
V gene: TRBV19; D gene: NA; J gene: TRBJ2-4; clone size: NA; CDR3 protein: CASRTDLAKNIQYF; CDR3 DNA: TGTGCCAGCCGGACAGACCTAGCCAAAAACATTCAGTACTTC
V gene: TRBV6-5; D gene: NA; J gene: TRBJ1-6; clone size: once; CDR3 protein: CASKKEGDSPLHF; CDR3 DNA: TGTGCCAGCAAAAAGGAGGGTGATTCACCCCTCCACTTT
V gene: TRBV24-1; D gene: TRBD2; J gene: TRBJ2-1; clone size: NA; CDR3 protein: CATSSSLAGGPGNEQFF; CDR3 DNA: TGTGCCACCAGTTCGAGCTTAGCGGGAGGGCCGGGGAATGAGCAGTTCTTC
V gene: TRBV12-3/TRBV12-4; D gene: TRBD1; J gene: TRBJ1-5; clone size: NA; CDR3 protein: CASNDRGLQPQHF; CDR3 DNA: TGTGCCAGCAATGACAGGGGGCTTCAGCCCCAGCATTTT
V gene: TRBV29-1; D gene: NA; J gene: TRBJ1-1; clone size: NA; CDR3 protein: CSAWDSNTEAFF; CDR3 DNA: TGCAGCGCGTGGGACTCGAACACTGAAGCTTTCTTT
V gene: TRBV28; D gene: NA; J gene: TRBJ2-3; clone size: NA; CDR3 protein: CASSLRTNSHGADTQYF; CDR3 DNA: TGTGCCAGCAGTTTAAGGACTAACTCACATGGGGCAGATACGCAGTATTTT
V gene: TRBV11-3; D gene: NA; J gene: TRBJ1-1; clone size: NA; CDR3 protein: CASSLEGSQAFF; CDR3 DNA: TGTGCCAGCAGCTTAGAGGGCAGTCAAGCTTTCTTT
V gene: TRBV7-9; D gene: TRBD1; J gene: TRBJ2-5; clone size: NA; CDR3 protein: CASSLQGDQETQYF; CDR3 DNA: TGTGCCAGCAGTTTACAGGGGGACCAAGAGACCCAGTACTTC
V gene: TRBV19; D gene: NA; J gene: TRBJ2-7; clone size: few; CDR3 protein: CASSITERSPSYEQYF; CDR3 DNA: TGTGCCAGTAGTATAACCGAGCGTTCCCCTTCCTACGAGCAGTACTTC
V gene: TRBV30; D gene: TRBD1; J gene: TRBJ1-1; clone size: NA; CDR3 protein: CARTGGQGTEAFF; CDR3 DNA: TGTGCCCGGACTGGGGGACAGGGGACTGAAGCTTTCTTT
V gene: TRBV6-1; D gene: TRBD2; J gene: TRBJ2-7; clone size: NA; CDR3 protein: CASSEEATGTSDQYF; CDR3 DNA: TGTGCCAGCAGTGAAGAAGCCACCGGGACTAGCGATCAGTACTTC
V gene: TRBV28; D gene: NA; J gene: TRBJ2-7; clone size: NA; CDR3 protein: CASSFLTGSSYEQYF; CDR3 DNA: TGTGCCAGCAGTTTCCTGACTGGGAGCTCCTACGAGCAGTACTTC
V gene: TRBV15; D gene: TRBD1; J gene: TRBJ2-7; clone size: NA; CDR3 protein: CATSTGQGRAEQYF; CDR3 DNA: TGTGCCACCAGCACTGGACAGGGTAGGGCCGAGCAGTACTTC
V gene: TRBV19; D gene: NA; J gene: TRBJ1-5; clone size: NA; CDR3 protein: CASSPFGADYSNQPQHF; CDR3 DNA: TGTGCCAGTAGCCCTTTTGGGGCAGATTATAGCAATCAGCCCCAGCATTTT
V gene: TRBV6-5; D gene: TRBD1; J gene: TRBJ1-2; clone size: NA; CDR3 protein: CASSRQGGDNYGYTF; CDR3 DNA: TGTGCCAGCAGCAGACAGGGTGGGGATAACTATGGCTACACCTTC
V gene: TRBV7-2; D gene: NA; J gene: TRBJ1-4; clone size: NA; CDR3 protein: CASSFVVNEKLFF; CDR3 DNA: TGTGCCAGCAGCTTCGTAGTTAATGAAAAACTGTTTTTT
V gene: TRBV7-9; D gene: TRBD1; J gene: TRBJ2-7; clone size: NA; CDR3 protein: CASSSARTGTGPDEQYF; CDR3 DNA: TGTGCCAGCAGCTCGGCGCGAACCGGGACAGGGCCGGACGAGCAGTACTTC
V gene: TRBV5-1; D gene: TRBD1; J gene: TRBJ1-4; clone size: NA; CDR3 protein: CASSWTGNEKLFF; CDR3 DNA: TGCGCCAGCAGCTGGACAGGCAATGAAAAACTGTTTTTT
V gene: TRBV11-2; D gene: NA; J gene: TRBJ1-1; clone size: few; CDR3 protein: CASSPIGNTEAFF; CDR3 DNA: TGTGCCAGCAGCCCGATCGGGAACACTGAAGCTTTCTTT
V gene: TRBV27; D gene: TRBD1; J gene: TRBJ1-6; clone size: NA; CDR3 protein: CASRTGGYNSPLHF; CDR3 DNA: TGTGCCAGCAGGACAGGGGGCTATAATTCACCCCTCCACTTT
V gene: TRBV11-3; D gene: TRBD2; J gene: TRBJ2-1; clone size: once; CDR3 protein: CASSPLAGVGYNEQFF; CDR3 DNA: TGTGCCAGCAGCCCCCTAGCGGGAGTGGGCTACAATGAGCAGTTCTTC
V gene: TRBV18; D gene: TRBD1; J gene: TRBJ1-5; clone size: NA; CDR3 protein: CASSPSAQGGNQPQHF; CDR3 DNA: TGTGCCAGCTCACCATCCGCCCAGGGGGGCAATCAGCCCCAGCATTTT
V gene: TRBV18; D gene: NA; J gene: TRBJ1-2; clone size: NA; CDR3 protein: CASSLAQTDDYGYTF; CDR3 DNA: TGTGCCAGCTCACTTGCCCAGACAGACGACTATGGCTACACCTTC
V gene: TRBV18; D gene: NA; J gene: TRBJ1-2; clone size: NA; CDR3 protein: CASSPRRVANYGYTF; CDR3 DNA: TGTGCCAGCTCACCACGTCGAGTAGCTAACTATGGCTACACCTTC
V gene: TRBV5-1; D gene: NA; J gene: TRBJ2-7; clone size: many; CDR3 protein: CASSPTTYEQYF; CDR3 DNA: TGCGCCAGCAGCCCTACTACATACGAGCAGTACTTC
V gene: TRBV28; D gene: TRBD2; J gene: TRBJ2-5; clone size: NA; CDR3 protein: CASSLRTSGRETQYF; CDR3 DNA: TGTGCCAGCAGTTTACGGACTAGCGGGAGAGAGACCCAGTACTTC